These T cell receptor beta chains were read from a single sample in a study of T cells after yellow fever vaccination. Via MiXCR, TCRdb re-called the 5' RACE reads, giving one row per CDR3 protein. The sample lists a few hundred thousand distinct CDR3 sequences; about 5.2% were seen once. The specimen comprised CD4+ T cells sorted from PBMCs, sampled on the day of the yellow fever booster vaccination. These receptors were collected from a man between 18 and 29 years old who received the YFV17D yellow fever vaccine. Both conserved end residues are part of each CDR3. The D gene is left open where the match is weak. Part of the rows lack a size; the others show once, few, many or a class for expanded clones.

TGTGCCAGCAGCTTATTCCGGGGGGGCGGCACAGATACGCAGTATTTT	CASSLFRGGGTDTQYF	TRBV7-9	TRBJ2-3	TRBD2	NA
TGTGCCAGTACCCTAGCGGGGGGGCCAGATACGCAGTATTTT	CASTLAGGPDTQYF	TRBV19	TRBJ2-3	TRBD2	many
TGCGCCAGCAGCCAAGACACGAGGGGAGCTGAAGCTTTCTTT	CASSQDTRGAEAFF	TRBV4-3	TRBJ1-1	NA	many
TGTGCCAGCAGTAAACGAAAGGACAGCCTTAGGGACTATGGCTACACCTTC	CASSKRKDSLRDYGYTF	TRBV6-5	TRBJ1-2	NA	many
TGTGCCAGCAGCTTTACTTACACTAGCACAGATACGCAGTATTTT	CASSFTYTSTDTQYF	TRBV11-2	TRBJ2-3	NA	many
TGCGCCAGCAGCCAAGAGGTCCCAGCTGCGACTTTCTTT	CASSQEVPAATFF	TRBV4-1	TRBJ1-1	NA	few
TGCAGTGCTAGAGATAGGGCGGGGACCCAGTACTTC	CSARDRAGTQYF	TRBV20-1	TRBJ2-5	NA	many
TGTGCCAGCAGCTTAGGGTCTGGGGCAGATACGCAGTATTTT	CASSLGSGADTQYF	TRBV7-9	TRBJ2-3	NA	many
TGCAGCGCCGGAGACAGCTCCTACGAGCAGTACTTC	CSAGDSSYEQYF	TRBV29-1	TRBJ2-7	NA	NA
TGTGCCAGCAGCCCAAGCCCTTCCGAAAAACTGTTTTTT	CASSPSPSEKLFF	TRBV14	TRBJ1-4	NA	many
TGCGCCAGCAGCCTAGGACAGGAGGTAGCCAAAAACATTCAGTACTTC	CASSLGQEVAKNIQYF	TRBV5-1	TRBJ2-4	TRBD1	few
TGTGCCAGCAGTGAATGGGAGGGGACAACCGGGAGGAATGAGCAGTTCTTC	CASSEWEGTTGRNEQFF	TRBV25-1	TRBJ2-1	NA	NA
TGTGCCAGCAGTTACTCGAATACCGGGGAGCTGTTTTTT	CASSYSNTGELFF	TRBV6-2/TRBV6-3	TRBJ2-2	NA	few
TGTGCCAGCACCTTCGAGACAGGGGGCAATCAGCCCCAGCATTTT	CASTFETGGNQPQHF	TRBV2	TRBJ1-5	TRBD1	many
TGCGCCAGCACTCAAACGGCAGGGGCCAAAAACATTCAGTACTTC	CASTQTAGAKNIQYF	TRBV5-1	TRBJ2-4	NA	many
TGTGCCAGCAGTTCGCCGGGACTAGTAGGCTCTACGCAGTATTTT	CASSSPGLVGSTQYF	TRBV28	TRBJ2-3	TRBD2	NA
TGTGCCAGCAGCTTAGATCACGGCTCAAACAATGAGCAGTTCTTC	CASSLDHGSNNEQFF	TRBV11-2	TRBJ2-1	NA	many
TGCGCCAGCAGCCAAGAAACGTCTTTGGGGCGCGGCTACACCTTC	CASSQETSLGRGYTF	TRBV4-3	TRBJ1-2	NA	many
TGCGCCAGCAGCCAAGGGACGGCGGACACTGAAGCTTTCTTT	CASSQGTADTEAFF	TRBV5-1	TRBJ1-1	NA	many
TGCGCCAGCAGCCAAGACCTAGGACATCGGAACTATGGCTACACCTTC	CASSQDLGHRNYGYTF	TRBV4-3	TRBJ1-2	NA	few
TGTGCCAGCAGCGTTGACAGCTACACTGAAGCTTTCTTT	CASSVDSYTEAFF	TRBV9	TRBJ1-1	NA	NA
TGTGCCAGCAGTTTTAGGGTGGCTGGGGGGCGCGAAAACACCATATATTTT	CASSFRVAGGRENTIYF	TRBV12-3/TRBV12-4	TRBJ1-3	NA	NA
TGTGCCAGCAAAACCAAAATGGGCATATATGGCTACACCTTC	CASKTKMGIYGYTF	TRBV2	TRBJ1-2	NA	few
TGTGCCAGCTCACCACTCGGGGGATCGCCAAATCAGCCCCAGCATTTT	CASSPLGGSPNQPQHF	TRBV18	TRBJ1-5	NA	NA
TGCGCCAGCAGCCAGGCACCCAGGGGTGGCACTGAAGCTTTCTTT	CASSQAPRGGTEAFF	TRBV4-1	TRBJ1-1	NA	NA
TGTGCCATCAGTGTCCCGACAGGGATCCGCTATGGCTACACCTTC	CAISVPTGIRYGYTF	TRBV10-3	TRBJ1-2	TRBD1	NA